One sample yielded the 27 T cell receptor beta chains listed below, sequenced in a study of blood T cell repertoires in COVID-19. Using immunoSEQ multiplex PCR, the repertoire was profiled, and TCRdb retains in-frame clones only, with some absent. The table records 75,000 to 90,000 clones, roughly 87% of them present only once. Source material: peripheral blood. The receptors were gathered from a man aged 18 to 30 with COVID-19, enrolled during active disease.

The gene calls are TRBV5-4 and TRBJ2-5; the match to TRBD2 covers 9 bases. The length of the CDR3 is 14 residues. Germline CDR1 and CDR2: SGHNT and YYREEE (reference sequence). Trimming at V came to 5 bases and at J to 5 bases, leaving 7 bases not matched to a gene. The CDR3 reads CASRVAGAVETQYF. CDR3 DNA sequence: TGTGCCAGCAGAGTAGCGGGAGCGGTGGAGACCCAGTACTTC.

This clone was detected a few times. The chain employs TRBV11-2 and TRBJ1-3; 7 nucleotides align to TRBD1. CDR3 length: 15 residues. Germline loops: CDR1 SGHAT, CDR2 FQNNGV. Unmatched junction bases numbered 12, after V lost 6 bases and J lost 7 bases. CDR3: CASRFNSGTDNTIYF. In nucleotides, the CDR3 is TGTGCCAGCAGGTTTAATTCCGGGACAGATAACACCATATATTTT.

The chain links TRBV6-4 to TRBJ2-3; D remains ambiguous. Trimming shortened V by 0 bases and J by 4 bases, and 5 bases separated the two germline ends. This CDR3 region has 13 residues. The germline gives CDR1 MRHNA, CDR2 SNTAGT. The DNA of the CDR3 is TGTGCCAGCAGTGACTCTGAGGCAGATACGCAGTATTTT. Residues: CASSDSEADTQYF.

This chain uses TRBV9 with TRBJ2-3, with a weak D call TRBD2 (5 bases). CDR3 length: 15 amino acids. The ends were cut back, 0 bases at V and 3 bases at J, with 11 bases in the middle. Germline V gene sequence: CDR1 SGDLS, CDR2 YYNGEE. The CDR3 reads CASSVGGSVTDTQYF. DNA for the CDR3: TGTGCCAGCAGCGTAGGAGGGTCGGTGACAGATACGCAGTATTTT.

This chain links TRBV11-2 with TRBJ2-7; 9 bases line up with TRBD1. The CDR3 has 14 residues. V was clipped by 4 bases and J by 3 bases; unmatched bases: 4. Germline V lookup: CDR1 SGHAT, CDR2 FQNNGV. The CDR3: CASSSGQGIYEQYF. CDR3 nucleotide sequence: TGTGCCAGCAGCTCAGGACAGGGGATCTACGAGCAGTACTTC.

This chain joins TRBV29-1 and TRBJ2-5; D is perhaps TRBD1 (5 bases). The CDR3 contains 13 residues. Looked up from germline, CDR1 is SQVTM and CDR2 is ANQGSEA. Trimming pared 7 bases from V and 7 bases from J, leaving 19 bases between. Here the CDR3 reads CSATPQGTGTQYF. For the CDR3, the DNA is TGCAGCGCGACCCCCCAGGGCACCGGGACCCAGTACTTC.

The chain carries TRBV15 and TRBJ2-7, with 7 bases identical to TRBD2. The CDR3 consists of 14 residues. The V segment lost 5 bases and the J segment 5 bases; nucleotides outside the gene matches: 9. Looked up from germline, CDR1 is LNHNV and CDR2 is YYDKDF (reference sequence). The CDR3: CATSESGGWHEQYF. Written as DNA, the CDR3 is TGTGCCACCAGCGAATCGGGGGGTTGGCACGAGCAGTACTTC.

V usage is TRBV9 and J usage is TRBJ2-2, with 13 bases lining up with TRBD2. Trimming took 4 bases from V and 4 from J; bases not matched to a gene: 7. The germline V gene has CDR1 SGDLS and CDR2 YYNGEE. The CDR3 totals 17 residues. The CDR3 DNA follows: TGTGCCAGCAGCTGGGGACTAGCGGGATTTAGCACCGGGGAGCTGTTTTTT. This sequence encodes CASSWGLAGFSTGELFF. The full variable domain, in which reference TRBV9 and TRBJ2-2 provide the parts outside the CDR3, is DSGVTQTPKHLITATGQRVTLRCSPRSGDLSVYWYQQSLDQGLQFLIQYYNGEERAKGNILERFSAQQFPDLHSELNLSSLELGDSALYFCASSWGLAGFSTGELFFGEGSRLTVL.

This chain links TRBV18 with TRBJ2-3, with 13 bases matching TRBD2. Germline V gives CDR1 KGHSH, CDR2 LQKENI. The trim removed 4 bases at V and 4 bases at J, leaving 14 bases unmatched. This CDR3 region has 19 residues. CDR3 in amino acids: CASSLAGTSGIKGADTQYF. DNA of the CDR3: TGTGCCAGCTCACTCGCCGGGACTAGCGGGATCAAGGGTGCAGATACGCAGTATTTT.

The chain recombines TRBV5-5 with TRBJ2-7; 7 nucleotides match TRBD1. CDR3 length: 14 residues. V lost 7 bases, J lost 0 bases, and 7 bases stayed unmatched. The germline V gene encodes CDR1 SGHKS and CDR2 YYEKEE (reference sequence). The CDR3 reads CASGSGQPSYEQYF. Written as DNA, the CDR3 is TGTGCCAGCGGCTCGGGACAGCCCTCCTACGAGCAGTACTTC.

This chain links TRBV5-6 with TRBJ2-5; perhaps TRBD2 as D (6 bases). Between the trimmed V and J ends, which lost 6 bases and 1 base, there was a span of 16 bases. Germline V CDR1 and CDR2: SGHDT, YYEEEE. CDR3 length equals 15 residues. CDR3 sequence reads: CASTPWGVPQETQYF. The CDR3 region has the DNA TGTGCCAGCACCCCGTGGGGGGTCCCCCAAGAGACCCAGTACTTC.

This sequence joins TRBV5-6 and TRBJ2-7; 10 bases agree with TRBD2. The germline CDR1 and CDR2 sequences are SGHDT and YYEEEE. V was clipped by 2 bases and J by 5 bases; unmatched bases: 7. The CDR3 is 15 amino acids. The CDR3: CASSFGTSVYHEQYF. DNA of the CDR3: TGTGCCAGCAGCTTCGGGACTAGCGTTTACCACGAGCAGTACTTC. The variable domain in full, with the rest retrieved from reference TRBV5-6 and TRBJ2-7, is DAGVTQSPTHLIKTRGQQVTLRCSPKSGHDTVSWYQQALGQGPQFIFQYYEEEERQRGNFPDRFSGHQFPNYSSELNVNALLLGDSALYLCASSFGTSVYHEQYFGPGTRLTVT.

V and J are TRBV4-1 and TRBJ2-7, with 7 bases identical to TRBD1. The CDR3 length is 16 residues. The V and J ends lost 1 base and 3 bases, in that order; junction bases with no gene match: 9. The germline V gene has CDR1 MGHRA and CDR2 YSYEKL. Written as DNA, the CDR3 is TGCGCCAGCAGCCAAGTGGGTACAGGGGATAGCTACGAGCAGTACTTC. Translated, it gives CASSQVGTGDSYEQYF.

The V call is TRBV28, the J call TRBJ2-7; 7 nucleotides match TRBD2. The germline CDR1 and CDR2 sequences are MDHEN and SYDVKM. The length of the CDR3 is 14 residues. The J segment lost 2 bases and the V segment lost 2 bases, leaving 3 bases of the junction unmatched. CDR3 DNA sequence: TGTGCCAGCAGTTTACTAGCGGATACCTACGAGCAGTACTTC. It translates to CASSLLADTYEQYF.

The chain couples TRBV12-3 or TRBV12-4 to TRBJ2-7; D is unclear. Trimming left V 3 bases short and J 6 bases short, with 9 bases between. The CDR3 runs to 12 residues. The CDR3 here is CASSLSGGEQYF. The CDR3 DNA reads TGTGCCAGCAGTTTGTCTGGCGGCGAGCAGTACTTC.

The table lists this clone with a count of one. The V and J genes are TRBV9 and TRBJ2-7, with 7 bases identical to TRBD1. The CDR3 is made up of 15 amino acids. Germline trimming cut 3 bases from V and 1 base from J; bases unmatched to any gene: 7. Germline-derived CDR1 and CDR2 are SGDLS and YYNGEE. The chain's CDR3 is CASSATGNPSYEQYF. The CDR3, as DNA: TGTGCCAGCAGCGCGACAGGGAATCCTTCCTACGAGCAGTACTTC. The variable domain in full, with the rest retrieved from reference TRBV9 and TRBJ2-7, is DSGVTQTPKHLITATGQRVTLRCSPRSGDLSVYWYQQSLDQGLQFLIQYYNGEERAKGNILERFSAQQFPDLHSELNLSSLELGDSALYFCASSATGNPSYEQYFGPGTRLTVT.

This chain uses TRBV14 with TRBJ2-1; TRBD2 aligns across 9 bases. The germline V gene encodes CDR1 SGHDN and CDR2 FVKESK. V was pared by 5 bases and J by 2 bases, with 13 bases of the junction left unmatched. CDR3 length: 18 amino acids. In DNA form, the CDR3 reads TGTGCCAGCAGCTCCCGAAGAGGGCTAGCGGGAACCTACAATGAGCAGTTCTTC. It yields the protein CASSSRRGLAGTYNEQFF.

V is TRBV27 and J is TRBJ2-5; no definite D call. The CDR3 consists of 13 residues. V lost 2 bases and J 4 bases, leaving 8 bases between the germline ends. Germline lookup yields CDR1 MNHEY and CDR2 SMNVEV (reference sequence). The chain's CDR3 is CASSLSVGETQYF. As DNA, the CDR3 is TGTGCCAGCAGTTTAAGTGTCGGAGAGACCCAGTACTTC.

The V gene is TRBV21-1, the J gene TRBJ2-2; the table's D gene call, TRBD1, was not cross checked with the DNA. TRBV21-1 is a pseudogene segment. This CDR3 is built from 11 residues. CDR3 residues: CASSNNGELFF. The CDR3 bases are TGTGCCAGCAGCAACAACGGGGAGCTGTTTTTT.

For the CDR3, the DNA is TGTGCCAGCAGCCGACATAGCGGAACTAGCACAGATACGCAGTATTTT. Its translation is CASSRHSGTSTDTQYF. The chain employs TRBV14 and TRBJ2-3; possibly TRBD2 for D (6 bases). Trimming removed 4 bases at V and 0 bases at J, with 14 bases between. Germline values: CDR1 SGHDN, CDR2 FVKESK. This CDR3 region has 16 residues. Full variable domain (missing parts from reference TRBV14 and TRBJ2-3): EAGVTQFPSHSVIEKGQTVTLRCDPISGHDNLYWYRRVMGKEIKFLLHFVKESKQDESGMPNNRFLAERTGGTYSTLKVQPAELEDSGVYFCASSRHSGTSTDTQYFGPGTRLTVL.

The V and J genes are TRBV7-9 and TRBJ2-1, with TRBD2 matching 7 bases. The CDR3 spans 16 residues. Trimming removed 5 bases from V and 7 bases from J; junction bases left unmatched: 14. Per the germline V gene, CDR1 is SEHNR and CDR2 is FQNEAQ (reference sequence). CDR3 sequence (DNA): TGTGCCAGCAGCATGCTGGGGCGGGAGTCCCGGAATGAGCAGTTCTTC. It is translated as CASSMLGRESRNEQFF.

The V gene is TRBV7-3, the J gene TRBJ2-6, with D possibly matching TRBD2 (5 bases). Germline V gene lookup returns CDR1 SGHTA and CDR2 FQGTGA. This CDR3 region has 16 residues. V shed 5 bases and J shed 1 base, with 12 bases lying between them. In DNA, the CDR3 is TGTGCCAGCAGCCCCAAACGGGGATCTGGGGCCAACGTCCTGACTTTC. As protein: CASSPKRGSGANVLTF.

The CDR3, as DNA: TGTGCCAGCTCATCAACAGGGGGTGAGCAGTTCTTC. Translating gives CASSSTGGEQFF. The chain carries TRBV18 and TRBJ2-1; 8 nucleotides match TRBD1. This CDR3 has 12 residues. J was trimmed by 9 bases and V by 5 bases; bases with no gene match: 3. The germline V gene encodes CDR1 KGHSH and CDR2 LQKENI.

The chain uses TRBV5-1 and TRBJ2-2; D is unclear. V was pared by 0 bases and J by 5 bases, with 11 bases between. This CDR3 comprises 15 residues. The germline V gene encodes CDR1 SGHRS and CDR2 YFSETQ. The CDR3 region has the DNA TGCGCCAGCAGCTTGGCACAGATCCTTACCGGGGAGCTGTTTTTT. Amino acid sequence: CASSLAQILTGELFF.

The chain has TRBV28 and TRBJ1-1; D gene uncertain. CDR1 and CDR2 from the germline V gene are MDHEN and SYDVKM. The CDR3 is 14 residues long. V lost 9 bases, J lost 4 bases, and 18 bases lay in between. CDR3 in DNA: TGTGCCAGTCAACTCTTTCGTGGTAGCACTGAAGCTTTCTTT. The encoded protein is CASQLFRGSTEAFF.

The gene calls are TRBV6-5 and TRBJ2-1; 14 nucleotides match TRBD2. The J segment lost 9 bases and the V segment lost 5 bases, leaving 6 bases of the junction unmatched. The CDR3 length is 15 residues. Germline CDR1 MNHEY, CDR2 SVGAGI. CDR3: CASSKGLAGVFEQFF. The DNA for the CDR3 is TGTGCCAGCAGTAAGGGACTAGCGGGAGTTTTTGAGCAGTTCTTC.

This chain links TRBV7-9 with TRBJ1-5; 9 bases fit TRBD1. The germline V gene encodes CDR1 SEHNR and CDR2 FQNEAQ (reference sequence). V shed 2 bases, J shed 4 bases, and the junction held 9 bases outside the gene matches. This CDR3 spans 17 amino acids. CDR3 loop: CASSLFTGTGQNQPQHF. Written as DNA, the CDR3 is TGTGCCAGCAGCTTATTTACAGGGACAGGGCAAAATCAGCCCCAGCATTTT.